These 30 T cell receptor beta chains were sequenced from one sample in a study of CD8 T cells in ankylosing spondylitis. TCRdb ran MiXCR on the 5' RACE reads and lists one entry per CDR3 protein. The sample has tens of thousands of distinct CDR3 sequences, 9.5% to 11% seen once. The specimen was blood, either unsorted or a sorted T cell fraction (not recorded which). These receptors all come from a male donor with ankylosing spondylitis or in good health (not recorded which).

With regard to this clonotype: A read error may explain this, as a much larger clone is one base away. V and J are TRBV3-1 and TRBJ2-1; the match to TRBD1 covers 10 bases. The CDR3 length is 15 residues. V lost 8 bases and J lost 3; bases outside the gene matches: 7. Germline CDR1 and CDR2: LGHDT and YNNKEL (reference sequence). The CDR3 spells CASCSGTGVYNEQFF. DNA for the CDR3: TGTGCCAGCTGCTCCGGGACAGGGGTCTACAATGAGCAGTTCTTC.

This clonotype was observed many times. This rearrangement joins TRBV28 to TRBJ1-5; D call uncertain. Trimming shortened V by 8 bases and J by 6 bases, and 11 bases separated the two germline ends. The CDR3 length is 12 residues. Germline V CDR1 and CDR2: MDHEN, SYDVKM. DNA for the CDR3: TGTGCCAGCTCCAAGGGTGTTCAGCCCCAGCATTTT. Its translation: CASSKGVQPQHF.

The chain employs TRBV7-2 and TRBJ2-7; TRBD2 matches 12 bases. The germline CDR1 and CDR2 sequences are SGHTA and FQGNSA. CDR3 length equals 16 residues. Trimming took 0 bases from V and 2 from J; bases not matched to a gene: 2. DNA for the CDR3: TGTGCCAGCAGCTTAGCCCCTAGCGGGGGGGCCTACGAGCAGTACTTC. This gives the protein CASSLAPSGGAYEQYF.

This clonotype appeared many times. The chain uses TRBV6-1 and TRBJ1-2; 9 nucleotides line up with TRBD1. V lost 7 bases and J lost 8; bases outside the gene matches: 14. Germline V gene sequence: CDR1 MNHNS, CDR2 SASEGT. The CDR3 is 15 amino acids. The CDR3 region has the DNA TGTGCCAGCACCGACCCGGACAGGGGATCGTGGGGCTACACCTTC. Protein sequence: CASTDPDRGSWGYTF.

V usage is TRBV5-1 and J usage is TRBJ1-1; unclear D gene. V lost 0 bases and J 5 bases, leaving 5 bases between the germline ends. This CDR3 has 12 residues. The V gene's germline CDR1 is SGHRS and CDR2 YFSETQ. The CDR3 spells CASSLVGTEAFF. The DNA of the CDR3 is TGCGCCAGCAGCTTGGTCGGAACTGAAGCTTTCTTT.

The genes are TRBV6-1 and TRBJ2-5, with 12 bases fitting TRBD1. The length of the CDR3 is 17 residues. Germline trimming cut 2 bases from V and 4 bases from J; bases unmatched to any gene: 8. CDR1 and CDR2 (germline): MNHNS, SASEGT. The CDR3 DNA sequence: TGTGCCAGCAGTGAAAGGGGGACAGGGGGCTTAAGAGAGACCCAGTACTTC. As protein: CASSERGTGGLRETQYF.

This clonotype occurred a few times. The rearrangement uses TRBV5-1 and TRBJ2-7, with D possibly matching TRBD1 (6 bases). CDR3 length: 15 amino acids. V dropped 2 bases and J dropped 2 bases, with 14 bases sitting between them. The germline V gene encodes CDR1 SGHRS and CDR2 YFSETQ. CDR3 protein: CASSFTGPVTYEQYF. The CDR3, as DNA: TGCGCCAGCAGCTTTACAGGGCCCGTCACCTACGAGCAGTACTTC.

This clonotype was observed a handful of times. The chain recombines TRBV12-3 or TRBV12-4 with TRBJ2-3, with no clear D. Trimming pared 6 bases from V and 4 bases from J, leaving 11 bases between. The CDR3 totals 13 residues. This CDR3 is CASSSSGADTQYF. As DNA, the CDR3 is TGTGCCAGCAGCTCCTCTGGGGCAGATACGCAGTATTTT.

This clonotype was detected only once. This sequence joins TRBV20-1 and TRBJ2-1; 12 nucleotides match TRBD1. From germline, CDR1 is DFQATT and CDR2 SNEGSKA (reference sequence). There are 15 residues in the CDR3. CDR3 coding DNA: TGCAGCGGGGACCCGGGACAGGGGGCTTACAATGAGCAGTTCTTC. This sequence encodes CSGDPGQGAYNEQFF.

In its sample, this clonotype was seen many times. The chain couples TRBV5-1 to TRBJ2-5; 7 bases align to TRBD1. Trimming cost V 6 bases and J 2 bases; bases outside gene matches: 10. CDR1 is SGHRS and CDR2 is YFSETQ in the germline V gene. The CDR3 consists of 15 residues. CDR3 amino acids: CASIRGGQQQETQYF. CDR3 sequence (DNA): TGCGCCAGCATCCGTGGGGGACAGCAACAAGAGACCCAGTACTTC.

Many counts were recorded for this clonotype. The rearrangement joins TRBV12-3 or TRBV12-4 to TRBJ2-4; 7 bases line up with TRBD1. The length of the CDR3 is 14 residues. V trimming: 7 bases; J trimming: 8 bases; junction bases outside the gene matches: 11. CDR3 sequence: CASISDRDQYIQYF. CDR3 nucleotides: TGTGCCAGCATCAGTGACAGGGACCAGTACATTCAGTACTTC.

There are many counts of this clonotype. J is TRBJ2-2 and V is TRBV2, with a tentative D call TRBD1 (5 bases). CDR1 SNHLY and CDR2 FYNNEI come from the germline V gene. The CDR3 has 13 residues. Trimming pared 10 bases from V and 2 bases from J, leaving 11 bases between. The CDR3 loop reads CAKEGVNTGELFF. CDR3 coding DNA: TGTGCCAAGGAAGGGGTTAACACCGGGGAGCTGTTTTTT. Together with reference TRBV2 and TRBJ2-2, the CDR3 gives the full variable domain: EPEVTQTPSHQVTQMGQEVILRCVPISNHLYFYWYRQILGQKVEFLVSFYNNEISEKSEIFDDQFSVERPDGSNFTLKIRSTKLEDSAMYFCAKEGVNTGELFFGEGSRLTVL.

This clonotype was seen more than once but under ten times. The rearrangement links TRBV28 to TRBJ2-1, with 9 positions matching TRBD2. Germline V CDR1 and CDR2: MDHEN, SYDVKM. The V segment lost 7 bases and the J segment 4 bases; nucleotides outside the gene matches: 8. CDR3 size: 15 residues. The CDR3 region is CASTSQSGGYNEQFF. In nucleotides, the CDR3 is TGTGCCAGCACTTCCCAAAGCGGGGGGTACAATGAGCAGTTCTTC. Looking up the rest from reference TRBV28 and TRBJ2-1 gives the full variable domain: DVKVTQSSRYLVKRTGEKVFLECVQDMDHENMFWYRQDPGLGLRLIYFSYDVKMKEKGDIPEGYSVSREKKERFSLILESASTNQTSMYLCASTSQSGGYNEQFFGPGTRLTVL.

This clonotype was observed at least ten times. J is TRBJ1-2 and V is TRBV10-3; D not certain. The V gene's germline CDR1 is ENHRY and CDR2 SYGVKD. Between the trimmed V and J ends, which lost 3 bases and 2 bases, there was a span of 4 bases. The CDR3 is 12 amino acids. The CDR3 bases are TGTGCCATCAGTGAACAGAACTATGGCTACACCTTC. Translation gives CAISEQNYGYTF.

This clonotype was seen at least ten times. V and J are TRBV12-3 or TRBV12-4 and TRBJ1-6; D is undetermined. V was trimmed by 7 bases and J by 9 bases, leaving 10 bases between them. This CDR3 has 12 amino acids. CDR3 in amino acids: CASMIRFSPLHF. The CDR3 nucleotides are TGTGCCAGCATGATACGTTTTTCACCCCTCCACTTT.

This clonotype occurred many times. J is TRBJ2-3 and V is TRBV5-5; D is perhaps TRBD1 (6 bases). CDR3 length: 14 residues. From germline, CDR1 is SGHKS and CDR2 YYEKEE (reference sequence). V shed 3 bases and J shed 3 bases, with 11 bases lying between them. The CDR3 coding sequence is TGTGCCAGCAGCTCAGGACAGACTACAGATACGCAGTATTTT. Residues: CASSSGQTTDTQYF.

About this clonotype: Possible read error: a much larger clone is one base away. The chain combines TRBV28 with TRBJ2-2; 7 positions match TRBD1. Germline loops: CDR1 MDHEN, CDR2 SYDVKM. CDR3 length equals 15 residues. Trimming at V came to 5 bases and at J to 3 bases, leaving 6 bases not matched to a gene. Here the CDR3 DNA reads TGTGCCAGCAGTGATGACAGGGTTTACACCGGGGAGCTGTTTTTT. It specifies CASSDDRVYTGELFF.

Ten or more counts support this clonotype. V gene TRBV5-1 combines with J gene TRBJ2-7, with D perhaps matching TRBD1 or TRBD2 (6 bases each). Germline CDR1 is SGHRS and CDR2 is YFSETQ. The ends were cut back, 4 bases at V and 4 bases at J, with 12 bases in the middle. The CDR3 has 13 amino acids. The CDR3 DNA is TGCGCCAGCAGCCTCAGGGGAGGATACGAGCAGTACTTC. Protein sequence: CASSLRGGYEQYF.

The chain couples TRBV5-1 to TRBJ2-2; perhaps TRBD1 as D (6 bases). Germline CDR1 is SGHRS and CDR2 is YFSETQ. V shed 3 bases and J shed 6 bases, with 18 bases lying between them. The CDR3 spans 16 residues. Here the CDR3 reads CASSWDTAGFAGELFF. As DNA, the CDR3 is TGCGCCAGCAGCTGGGACACGGCAGGGTTCGCCGGGGAGCTGTTTTTT.

Only a few counts were recorded for this clonotype. This sequence joins TRBV2 and TRBJ1-2, with TRBD1 matching over 8 bases. Germline V gene lookup returns CDR1 SNHLY and CDR2 FYNNEI. This CDR3 has 15 residues. Trimming took 4 bases from V and 8 from J; bases not matched to a gene: 12. CDR3 DNA sequence: TGTGCCAGCAGTGGGGGACAGGCCCTTTACCGCGGCTACACCTTC. It translates to CASSGGQALYRGYTF. Together with reference TRBV2 and TRBJ1-2, the CDR3 gives the full variable domain: EPEVTQTPSHQVTQMGQEVILRCVPISNHLYFYWYRQILGQKVEFLVSFYNNEISEKSEIFDDQFSVERPDGSNFTLKIRSTKLEDSAMYFCASSGGQALYRGYTFGSGTRLTVV.

On this clonotype itself: This could be a read error, since a much larger clone is one nucleotide away. The chain combines TRBV5-1 with TRBJ1-1; 11 bases are shared with TRBD1. The CDR3 extends over 15 amino acids. The J segment lost 4 bases and the V segment lost 4 bases, leaving 6 bases of the junction unmatched. Looked up from germline, CDR1 is SGHRS and CDR2 is YFSETQ. CDR3 protein: CASSGDRGLSTEAFF. CDR3 sequence (DNA): TGCGCCAGCAGCGGGGACAGGGGGTTGTCCACTGAAGCTTTCTTT.

CDR3 nucleotides: TGTGCCAGCAGCTTAGTAGGAAACCATGAAGCTTTCTTT. Translating it yields CASSLVGNHEAFF. The chain combines TRBV13 with TRBJ1-1; D call uncertain. Germline V gene lookup returns CDR1 PRHDT and CDR2 FYEKMQ (reference sequence). Trimming stripped 1 base from V and 7 bases from J, with 10 bases between. The CDR3 sequence is 13 residues long.

In this sample, this clonotype turned up many times. The genes are TRBV9 and TRBJ1-1; possibly TRBD1 for D (5 bases). Germline V gene data show CDR1 as SGDLS and CDR2 as YYNGEE. The V end was cut by 2 bases, the J end by 3 bases, with 11 bases between. CDR3 length: 14 residues. CDR3 coding DNA: TGTGCCAGCAGCGTTGGGGCCTCGGACACTGAAGCTTTCTTT. Its translation is CASSVGASDTEAFF.

The chain joins TRBV28 to TRBJ1-5; TRBD1 matches at 8 bases. This CDR3 region has 16 residues. Germline CDR1 is MDHEN and CDR2 is SYDVKM. J was trimmed by 3 bases and V by 6 bases; bases with no gene match: 10. CDR3 sequence reads: CASRSGDRGVNQPQHF. CDR3 nucleotide sequence: TGTGCCAGCAGGAGTGGCGACAGGGGCGTCAATCAGCCCCAGCATTTT.

The rearrangement uses TRBV28 and TRBJ1-1; 8 nucleotides match TRBD1. V trimming: 6 bases; J trimming: 8 bases; junction bases outside the gene matches: 2. The CDR3 has 11 residues. From germline, CDR1 is MDHEN and CDR2 SYDVKM. The CDR3 nucleotides read TGTGCCAGCAGCCGGGACAGGGAAGCTTTCTTT. It yields the protein CASSRDREAFF.

In this sample, this clonotype turned up many times. The rearrangement uses TRBV15 and TRBJ2-7; a possible D gene is TRBD1 (5 bases). V lost 0 bases to trimming and J lost 3 bases, with 12 bases between them. Germline CDR1 LNHNV, CDR2 YYDKDF (reference sequence). The CDR3 has 15 residues. The CDR3 loop is CATSRDLGLSYEQYF. In DNA, the CDR3 is TGTGCCACCAGCAGAGATCTGGGGCTCAGCTACGAGCAGTACTTC.

The table lists this clonotype with many counts. This chain connects TRBV5-1 to TRBJ1-1; the D gene is possibly TRBD1 (5 bases). The CDR3 contains 14 residues. V lost 4 bases to trimming and J lost 0 bases, with 10 bases between them. Germline lookup yields CDR1 SGHRS and CDR2 YFSETQ. DNA for the CDR3: TGCGCCAGCAGCCCGGGACGGATGAACACTGAAGCTTTCTTT. This sequence encodes CASSPGRMNTEAFF.

This clonotype has a count of ten or more. This chain joins TRBV6-6 and TRBJ2-5; D is uncertain. Trimming removed 7 bases at V and 2 bases at J, with 11 bases between. The germline V gene encodes CDR1 MNHNY and CDR2 SVGAGI (reference sequence). The CDR3 consists of 13 residues. CDR3 sequence (DNA): TGTGCCAGCAATTTTAGAAGACAAGAGACCCAGTACTTC. Its translation: CASNFRRQETQYF.

Only a few counts were recorded for this clonotype. The V gene is TRBV5-4, the J gene TRBJ2-5, with D possibly TRBD2 on 5 matching bases. The CDR3 runs to 16 residues. Germline V gives CDR1 SGHNT, CDR2 YYREEE (reference sequence). V gave up 0 bases and J gave up 0 bases, with 12 bases separating them. Here the CDR3 DNA reads TGTGCCAGCAGCTTGGGGCTCTCGGGGTACCAAGAGACCCAGTACTTC. Amino acids: CASSLGLSGYQETQYF.

This clonotype has ten or more counts. The gene calls are TRBV5-1 and TRBJ2-2; D is unclear. Trimming stripped 0 bases from V and 4 bases from J, with 10 bases between. This CDR3 is built from 15 residues. Germline V gene sequence: CDR1 SGHRS, CDR2 YFSETQ. Here the CDR3 reads CASSLEVGSTGELFF. CDR3 bases: TGCGCCAGCAGCTTGGAAGTGGGAAGCACCGGGGAGCTGTTTTTT.